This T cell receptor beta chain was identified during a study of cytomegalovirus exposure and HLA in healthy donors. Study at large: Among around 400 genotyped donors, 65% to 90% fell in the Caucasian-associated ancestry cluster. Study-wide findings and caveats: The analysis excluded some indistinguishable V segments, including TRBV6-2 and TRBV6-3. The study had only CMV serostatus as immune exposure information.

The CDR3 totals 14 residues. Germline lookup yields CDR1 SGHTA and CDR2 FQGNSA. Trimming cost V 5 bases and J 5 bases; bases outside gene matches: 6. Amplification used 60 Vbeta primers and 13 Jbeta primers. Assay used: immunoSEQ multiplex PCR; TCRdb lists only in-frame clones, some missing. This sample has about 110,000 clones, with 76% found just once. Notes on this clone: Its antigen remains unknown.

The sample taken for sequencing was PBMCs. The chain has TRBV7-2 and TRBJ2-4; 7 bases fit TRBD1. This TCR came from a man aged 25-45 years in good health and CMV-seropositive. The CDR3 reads CASSLGTVENIQYF. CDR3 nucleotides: TGTGCCAGCAGCCTTGGGACAGTTGAAAACATTCAGTACTTC.